This T cell receptor beta chain was sequenced during a study of cytomegalovirus exposure and HLA in healthy donors. Vbeta (60) and Jbeta (13) primers were used in the PCR. TCRdb's copy holds only in-frame clones and misses some; the assay was immunoSEQ multiplex PCR. The data contain 120,000 or so clones, approximately 80% of them singletons. This clone was observed a handful of times. Trimming stripped 3 bases from V and 5 bases from J, with 17 bases between. Germline V lookup: CDR1 SGDLS, CDR2 YYNGEE. This CDR3 contains 16 residues. The rearrangement joins TRBV9 to TRBJ1-4, with D perhaps matching TRBD1 (6 bases). Sequencing was performed on PBMCs. The sequence derives from a man aged 30 to 45 in good health and CMV-seronegative. The CDR3 nucleotides read TGTGCCAGCAGCGAAGGGACAACTCGGGGAAATGAAAAACTGTTTTTT. This encodes CASSEGTTRGNEKLFF. The full variable domain, in which reference TRBV9 and TRBJ1-4 provide the parts outside the CDR3, is DSGVTQTPKHLITATGQRVTLRCSPRSGDLSVYWYQQSLDQGLQFLIQYYNGEERAKGNILERFSAQQFPDLHSELNLSSLELGDSALYFCASSEGTTRGNEKLFFGSGTQLSVL.